A selection of T cell receptor beta chains follows, all from one sample in a study of cytomegalovirus exposure and HLA in healthy donors. Using immunoSEQ multiplex PCR, the repertoire was profiled, and TCRdb retains in-frame clones only, with some absent. The profile shows under 150,000 clones, 70% to 90% of them singletons. Material: PBMCs. These receptors were collected from a man aged 18 to 35 in good health and CMV-seropositive. Both conserved end residues are part of each CDR3. A D gene is named only where the DNA matches it firmly. Clone size is not always given. Where it is, it says once, few, many or a class for expanded clones.

j_call: TRBJ2-7
v_call: TRBV2
d_call: -
clone_size: -
cdr3_aa: CASRSYEQYF
cdr3_nt: TGTGCCAGCCGTTCCTACGAGCAGTACTTC

j_call: TRBJ2-1
v_call: TRBV6-1
d_call: TRBD2
clone_size: -
cdr3_aa: CASSGWGGGSYNEQFF
cdr3_nt: TGTGCCAGCAGTGGATGGGGGGGAGGCTCCTACAATGAGCAGTTCTTC

j_call: TRBJ1-2
v_call: TRBV6-5
d_call: -
clone_size: -
cdr3_aa: CASRPQGNRGYTF
cdr3_nt: TGTGCCAGCAGGCCCCAGGGGAATCGGGGCTACACCTTC

j_call: TRBJ2-5
v_call: TRBV2
d_call: TRBD1
clone_size: -
cdr3_aa: CASTGTAAIGGTQYF
cdr3_nt: TGTGCCAGCACCGGGACAGCCGCGATTGGAGGGACCCAGTACTTC

j_call: TRBJ1-6
v_call: TRBV7-2
d_call: -
clone_size: -
cdr3_aa: CASSIQVPISSPLHF
cdr3_nt: TGTGCCAGCAGCATACAGGTCCCGATCTCTTCACCCCTCCACTTT

j_call: TRBJ2-3
v_call: TRBV10-3
d_call: -
clone_size: -
cdr3_aa: CAIRGPPQDTQYF
cdr3_nt: TGTGCCATCAGGGGGCCTCCACAGGATACGCAGTATTTT

j_call: TRBJ2-1
v_call: TRBV6-6
d_call: -
clone_size: -
cdr3_aa: CASRQQYNEQFF
cdr3_nt: TGTGCCAGCAGGCAACAGTACAATGAGCAGTTCTTC

j_call: TRBJ1-5
v_call: TRBV5-1
d_call: -
clone_size: -
cdr3_aa: CASSYAPSQPQHF
cdr3_nt: TGCGCCAGCAGCTACGCCCCGAGCCAGCCCCAGCATTTT

j_call: TRBJ2-7
v_call: TRBV7-9
d_call: TRBD1
clone_size: -
cdr3_aa: CASSWGQYDYEQYF
cdr3_nt: TGTGCCAGCAGCTGGGGACAGTATGACTACGAGCAGTACTTC

j_call: TRBJ1-6
v_call: TRBV6-1
d_call: TRBD1
clone_size: -
cdr3_aa: CASKDRALLGSPLHF
cdr3_nt: TGTGCCAGCAAGGACAGGGCCCTCCTAGGATCACCCCTCCACTTT

j_call: TRBJ1-4
v_call: TRBV2
d_call: TRBD1
clone_size: once
cdr3_aa: CASSRGRRVVNEKLFF
cdr3_nt: TGTGCCAGCAGCAGGGGGCGGCGGGTTGTGAATGAAAAACTGTTTTTT

j_call: TRBJ1-1
v_call: TRBV5-4
d_call: -
clone_size: -
cdr3_aa: CASSLFILTFRGTVTEAFF
cdr3_nt: TGTGCCAGCAGCTTGTTTATTCTTACGTTTAGGGGCACCGTCACTGAAGCTTTCTTT

j_call: TRBJ1-3
v_call: TRBV15
d_call: -
clone_size: once
cdr3_aa: CATSRDQGTSSGNTIYF
cdr3_nt: TGTGCCACCAGCAGAGATCAGGGTACGAGCTCTGGAAACACCATATATTTT

j_call: TRBJ2-7
v_call: TRBV4-1
d_call: TRBD2
clone_size: -
cdr3_aa: CASSQGLGGKRESLYEQYF
cdr3_nt: TGCGCCAGCAGCCAAGGCCTCGGAGGGAAGCGGGAGAGTCTCTACGAGCAGTACTTC

j_call: TRBJ2-7
v_call: TRBV10-1
d_call: TRBD2
clone_size: -
cdr3_aa: CASSASLAGVREQYF
cdr3_nt: TGCGCCAGCAGTGCCTCTCTAGCGGGAGTCCGCGAGCAGTACTTC

j_call: TRBJ2-1
v_call: TRBV7-3
d_call: TRBD2
clone_size: -
cdr3_aa: CASSPSGGSSNEQFF
cdr3_nt: TGTGCCAGCAGCCCTTCGGGGGGTTCGAGCAATGAGCAGTTCTTC

j_call: TRBJ2-3
v_call: TRBV2
d_call: -
clone_size: -
cdr3_aa: CASSPGGDTQYF
cdr3_nt: TGTGCCAGCAGTCCAGGGGGGGATACGCAGTATTTT

j_call: TRBJ1-4
v_call: TRBV6-5
d_call: TRBD1
clone_size: -
cdr3_aa: CASSYSGRGRGEKLFF
cdr3_nt: TGTGCCAGCAGTTACTCGGGCAGGGGGCGCGGTGAAAAACTGTTTTTT

j_call: TRBJ2-5
v_call: TRBV7-9
d_call: -
clone_size: -
cdr3_aa: CASSLTRALQETQYF
cdr3_nt: TGTGCCAGCAGCTTAACCAGGGCCCTCCAAGAGACCCAGTACTTC

j_call: TRBJ2-7
v_call: TRBV11-2
d_call: -
clone_size: -
cdr3_aa: CASRVPGLRTYEQYF
cdr3_nt: TGTGCCAGCAGAGTACCGGGACTCCGGACCTACGAGCAGTACTTC

j_call: TRBJ2-2
v_call: TRBV6-5
d_call: -
clone_size: -
cdr3_aa: CATRGAPNTGELFF
cdr3_nt: TGTGCCACCCGGGGGGCCCCGAACACCGGGGAGCTGTTTTTT

j_call: TRBJ2-1
v_call: TRBV9
d_call: TRBD2
clone_size: -
cdr3_aa: CASSARPSGSYNEQFF
cdr3_nt: TGTGCCAGCAGCGCGCGCCCTAGCGGATCTTACAATGAGCAGTTCTTC

j_call: TRBJ2-5
v_call: TRBV6-1
d_call: TRBD1
clone_size: -
cdr3_aa: CAIRPTGGKETQYF
cdr3_nt: TGTGCCATCAGACCGACAGGGGGCAAAGAGACCCAGTACTTC

j_call: TRBJ2-6
v_call: TRBV19
d_call: -
clone_size: -
cdr3_aa: CASTTQGSSGANVLTF
cdr3_nt: TGTGCCAGTACCACGCAAGGGAGCTCTGGGGCCAACGTCCTGACTTTC

j_call: TRBJ1-1
v_call: TRBV19
d_call: TRBD1
clone_size: -
cdr3_aa: CASSISRDRVTEAFF
cdr3_nt: TGTGCCAGTAGTATTAGCCGGGACAGGGTCACTGAAGCTTTCTTT

j_call: TRBJ2-7
v_call: TRBV5-5
d_call: TRBD2
clone_size: -
cdr3_aa: CASSLQIGGSYEQYF
cdr3_nt: TGTGCCAGCAGCTTACAGATCGGGGGGTCCTACGAGCAGTACTTC

j_call: TRBJ1-1
v_call: TRBV5-1
d_call: -
clone_size: -
cdr3_aa: CASSQIGPLSEAFF
cdr3_nt: TGCGCCAGCAGCCAGATTGGGCCTCTCAGTGAGGCTTTCTTT

j_call: TRBJ2-3
v_call: TRBV14
d_call: TRBD2
clone_size: once
cdr3_aa: CASSHAPGLYTDTQYF
cdr3_nt: TGTGCCAGCAGCCATGCACCGGGACTATACACAGATACGCAGTATTTT

j_call: TRBJ2-7
v_call: TRBV19
d_call: -
clone_size: -
cdr3_aa: CASSILRSGVNAKGYEQYF
cdr3_nt: TGTGCCAGTAGTATACTACGCTCAGGGGTGAACGCAAAAGGCTACGAGCAGTACTTC

j_call: TRBJ2-3
v_call: TRBV5-1
d_call: -
clone_size: -
cdr3_aa: CASSVRGSQYF
cdr3_nt: TGCGCCAGCAGCGTACGGGGGTCGCAGTATTTT

j_call: TRBJ2-7
v_call: TRBV6-5
d_call: TRBD1
clone_size: -
cdr3_aa: CASRSGTGGREQYF
cdr3_nt: TGTGCCAGCAGGTCCGGGACAGGGGGGAGAGAGCAGTACTTC

j_call: TRBJ1-3
v_call: TRBV6-5
d_call: -
clone_size: -
cdr3_aa: CASSYSAGYSGNTIYF
cdr3_nt: TGTGCCAGCAGTTACTCTGCAGGGTACAGCGGAAACACCATATATTTT

j_call: TRBJ2-7
v_call: TRBV7-8
d_call: -
clone_size: -
cdr3_aa: CASSSGPRGEQYF
cdr3_nt: TGTGCCAGCAGCTCCGGGCCCCGGGGCGAGCAGTACTTC

j_call: TRBJ2-7
v_call: TRBV4-1
d_call: TRBD1
clone_size: -
cdr3_aa: CASSQPGQASYEQYF
cdr3_nt: TGCGCCAGCAGCCAACCGGGACAGGCGTCCTACGAGCAGTACTTC

j_call: TRBJ1-1
v_call: TRBV7-6
d_call: -
clone_size: -
cdr3_aa: CASSLNVRNTEAFF
cdr3_nt: TGTGCCAGCAGCTTAAACGTCAGGAACACTGAAGCTTTCTTT

j_call: TRBJ2-1
v_call: TRBV6-1
d_call: TRBD1
clone_size: -
cdr3_aa: CASNRQGYNEQFF
cdr3_nt: TGTGCCAGCAATAGACAGGGGTACAATGAGCAGTTCTTC

j_call: TRBJ1-2
v_call: TRBV5-5
d_call: -
clone_size: -
cdr3_aa: CASSLEVDYTF
cdr3_nt: TGTGCCAGCAGCTTAGAGGTGGACTACACCTTC

j_call: TRBJ2-1
v_call: TRBV6-4
d_call: TRBD2
clone_size: -
cdr3_aa: CASSFRTSGQYNEQFF
cdr3_nt: TGTGCCAGCAGTTTCAGGACTAGCGGTCAATACAATGAGCAGTTCTTC

j_call: TRBJ2-3
v_call: TRBV28
d_call: TRBD2
clone_size: -
cdr3_aa: CASSLRSGGGDTQYF
cdr3_nt: TGTGCCAGCAGTTTGCGTAGCGGGGGGGGAGATACGCAGTATTTT

j_call: TRBJ1-2
v_call: TRBV6-5
d_call: TRBD1
clone_size: -
cdr3_aa: CASSSRAGGLYGYTF
cdr3_nt: TGTGCCAGCAGCTCACGGGCAGGGGGCCTCTATGGCTACACCTTC

j_call: TRBJ2-7
v_call: TRBV6-5
d_call: TRBD1
clone_size: -
cdr3_aa: CASSHRGINEQYF
cdr3_nt: TGTGCCAGCAGCCACAGGGGAATAAACGAGCAGTACTTC

j_call: TRBJ2-2
v_call: TRBV18
d_call: TRBD1
clone_size: -
cdr3_aa: CASSQDRGLTGELFF
cdr3_nt: TGTGCCAGCTCACAGGACAGGGGCCTCACCGGGGAGCTGTTTTTT

j_call: TRBJ1-2
v_call: TRBV7-3
d_call: -
clone_size: -
cdr3_aa: CASSPQHRRGGYTF
cdr3_nt: TGTGCCAGCAGCCCGCAACACCGACGAGGTGGCTACACCTTC

j_call: TRBJ1-2
v_call: TRBV7-9
d_call: TRBD1
clone_size: -
cdr3_aa: CASSLEIAGQRHGYTF
cdr3_nt: TGTGCCAGCAGCTTAGAAATAGCGGGACAGCGCCATGGCTACACCTTC

j_call: TRBJ1-5
v_call: TRBV19
d_call: TRBD1
clone_size: -
cdr3_aa: CASTRVGGYSNQPQHF
cdr3_nt: TGTGCCAGTACTAGGGTAGGGGGCTATAGCAATCAGCCCCAGCATTTT

j_call: TRBJ2-7
v_call: TRBV5-1
d_call: TRBD1
clone_size: -
cdr3_aa: CASSLGDRGPQYF
cdr3_nt: TGCGCCAGCAGCCTGGGGGACAGGGGCCCCCAGTACTTC

j_call: TRBJ2-6
v_call: TRBV2
d_call: TRBD2
clone_size: -
cdr3_aa: CASGRYRTSGSSGANVLTF
cdr3_nt: TGTGCCAGCGGGCGATACCGGACTAGCGGGAGCAGTGGGGCCAACGTCCTGACTTTC

j_call: TRBJ2-1
v_call: TRBV29-1
d_call: -
clone_size: -
cdr3_aa: CSVEGPGVGEQFF
cdr3_nt: TGCAGCGTTGAGGGCCCAGGGGTGGGTGAGCAGTTCTTC

j_call: TRBJ2-3
v_call: TRBV5-4
d_call: -
clone_size: -
cdr3_aa: CASKSHSGDTQYF
cdr3_nt: TGTGCCAGCAAGTCACACAGCGGAGATACGCAGTATTTT

j_call: TRBJ1-6
v_call: TRBV6-6
d_call: -
clone_size: -
cdr3_aa: CASSPGGGNSPLHF
cdr3_nt: TGTGCCAGCAGTCCCGGTGGAGGTAATTCACCCCTCCACTTT

j_call: TRBJ2-6
v_call: TRBV6-1
d_call: -
clone_size: few
cdr3_aa: CASSEARSGANVLTF
cdr3_nt: TGTGCCAGCAGTGAAGCCCGCTCTGGGGCCAACGTCCTGACTTTC

j_call: TRBJ1-2
v_call: TRBV27
d_call: -
clone_size: -
cdr3_aa: CASYSGETTGYTF
cdr3_nt: TGTGCCAGCTACTCGGGGGAAACTACGGGCTACACCTTC

j_call: TRBJ2-5
v_call: TRBV5-1
d_call: -
clone_size: -
cdr3_aa: CASSLEGRGETQYF
cdr3_nt: TGCGCCAGTAGCTTGGAGGGCAGGGGAGAGACCCAGTACTTC